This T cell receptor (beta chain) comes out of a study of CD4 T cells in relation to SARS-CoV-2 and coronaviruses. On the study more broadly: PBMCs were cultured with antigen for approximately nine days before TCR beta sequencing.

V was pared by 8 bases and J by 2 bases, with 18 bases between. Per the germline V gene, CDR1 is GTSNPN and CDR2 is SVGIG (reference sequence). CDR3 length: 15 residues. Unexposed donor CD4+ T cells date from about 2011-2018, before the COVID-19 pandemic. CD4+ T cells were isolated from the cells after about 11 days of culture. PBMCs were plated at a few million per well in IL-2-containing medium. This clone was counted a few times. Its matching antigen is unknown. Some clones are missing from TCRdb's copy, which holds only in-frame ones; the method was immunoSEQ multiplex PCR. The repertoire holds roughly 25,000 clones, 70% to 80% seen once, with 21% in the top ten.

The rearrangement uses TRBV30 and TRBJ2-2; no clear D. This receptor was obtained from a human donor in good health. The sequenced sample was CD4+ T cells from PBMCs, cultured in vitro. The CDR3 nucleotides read TGTGCCGGAACGGGCGGACCACTCAACACCGGGGAGCTGTTTTTT. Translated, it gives CAGTGGPLNTGELFF.